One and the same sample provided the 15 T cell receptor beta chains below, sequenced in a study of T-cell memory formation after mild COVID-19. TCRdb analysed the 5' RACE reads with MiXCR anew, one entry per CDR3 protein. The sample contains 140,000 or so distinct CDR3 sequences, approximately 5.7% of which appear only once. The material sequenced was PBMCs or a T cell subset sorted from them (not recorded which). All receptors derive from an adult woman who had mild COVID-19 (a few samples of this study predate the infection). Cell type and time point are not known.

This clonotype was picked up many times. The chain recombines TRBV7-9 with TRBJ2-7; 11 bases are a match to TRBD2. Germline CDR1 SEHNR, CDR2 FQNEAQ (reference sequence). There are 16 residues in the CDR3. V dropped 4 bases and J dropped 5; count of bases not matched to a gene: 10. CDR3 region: CASSSVSGRAVDEQYF. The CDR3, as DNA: TGTGCCAGCAGCTCCGTTAGCGGGAGGGCTGTTGACGAGCAGTACTTC.

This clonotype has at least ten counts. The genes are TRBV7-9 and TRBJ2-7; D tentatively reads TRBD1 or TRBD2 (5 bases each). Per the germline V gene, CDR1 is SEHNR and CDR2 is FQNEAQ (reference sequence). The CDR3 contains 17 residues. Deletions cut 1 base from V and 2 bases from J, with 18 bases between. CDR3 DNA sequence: TGTGCCAGCAGCTTAGGGGGCACGAGGGGATACCCCTACGAGCAGTACTTC. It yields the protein CASSLGGTRGYPYEQYF.

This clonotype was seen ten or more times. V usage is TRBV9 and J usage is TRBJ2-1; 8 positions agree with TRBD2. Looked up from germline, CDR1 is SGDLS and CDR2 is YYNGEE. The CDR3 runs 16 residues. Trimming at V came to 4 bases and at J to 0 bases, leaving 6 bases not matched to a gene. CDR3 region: CASSPLTSVSYNEQFF. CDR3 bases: TGTGCCAGCAGCCCGCTGACTAGCGTCTCCTACAATGAGCAGTTCTTC.

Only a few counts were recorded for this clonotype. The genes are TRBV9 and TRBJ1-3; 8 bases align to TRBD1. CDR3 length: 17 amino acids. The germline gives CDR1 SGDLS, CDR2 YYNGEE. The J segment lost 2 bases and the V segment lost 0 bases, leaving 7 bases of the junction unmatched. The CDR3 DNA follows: TGTGCCAGCAGCGTAGGTTTACTGGACAGGGCTGGAAACACCATATATTTT. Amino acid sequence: CASSVGLLDRAGNTIYF.

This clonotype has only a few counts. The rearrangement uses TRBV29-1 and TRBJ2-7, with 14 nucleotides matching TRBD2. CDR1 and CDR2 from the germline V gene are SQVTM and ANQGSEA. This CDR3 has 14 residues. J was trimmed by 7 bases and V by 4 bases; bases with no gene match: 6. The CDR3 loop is CSVGLAGGRVEQYF. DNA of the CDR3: TGCAGCGTTGGACTAGCGGGAGGGCGAGTTGAGCAGTACTTC.

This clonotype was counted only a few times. CDR3 loop: CASRQRGNTEAFF. The CDR3 DNA reads as TGTGCCAGCAGACAACGGGGGAACACTGAAGCTTTCTTT. The chain employs TRBV3-1 and TRBJ1-1; D gene uncertain. The V and J ends lost 6 bases and 1 base respectively, with 9 bases between them. The germline V gene has CDR1 LGHDT and CDR2 YNNKEL (reference sequence). The CDR3 length is 13 residues.

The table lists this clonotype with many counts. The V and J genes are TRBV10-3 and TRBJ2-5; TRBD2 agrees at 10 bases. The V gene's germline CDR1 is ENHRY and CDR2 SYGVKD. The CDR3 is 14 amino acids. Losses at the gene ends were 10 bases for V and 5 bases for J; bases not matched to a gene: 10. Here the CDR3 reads CANSLAGAGETQYF. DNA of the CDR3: TGTGCCAACTCCCTAGCGGGGGCCGGGGAGACCCAGTACTTC.

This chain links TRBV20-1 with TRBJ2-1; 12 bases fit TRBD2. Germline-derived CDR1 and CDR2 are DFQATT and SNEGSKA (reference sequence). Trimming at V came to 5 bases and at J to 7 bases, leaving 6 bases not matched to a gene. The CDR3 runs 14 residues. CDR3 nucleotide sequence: TGCAGTGCTCCTAGCGGGAGGGTCCCTAATGAGCAGTTCTTC. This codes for CSAPSGRVPNEQFF.

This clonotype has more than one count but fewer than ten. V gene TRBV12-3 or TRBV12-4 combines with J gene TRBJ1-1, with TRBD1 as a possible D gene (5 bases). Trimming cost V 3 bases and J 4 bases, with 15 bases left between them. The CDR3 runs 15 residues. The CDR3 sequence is CASSLAEMGGTEAFF. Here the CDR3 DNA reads TGTGCCAGCAGTTTGGCCGAGATGGGGGGCACTGAAGCTTTCTTT.

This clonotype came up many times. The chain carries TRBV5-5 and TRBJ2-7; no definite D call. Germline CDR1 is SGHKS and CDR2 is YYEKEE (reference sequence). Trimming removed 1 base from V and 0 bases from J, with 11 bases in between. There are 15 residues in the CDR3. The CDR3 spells CASSLIASSSYEQYF. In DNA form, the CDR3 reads TGTGCCAGCAGCTTGATAGCCTCGAGCTCCTACGAGCAGTACTTC. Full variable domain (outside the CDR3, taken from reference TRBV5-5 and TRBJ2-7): DAGVTQSPTHLIKTRGQQVTLRCSPISGHKSVSWYQQVLGQGPQFIFQYYEKEERGRGNFPDRFSARQFPNYSSELNVNALLLGDSALYLCASSLIASSSYEQYFGPGTRLTVT.

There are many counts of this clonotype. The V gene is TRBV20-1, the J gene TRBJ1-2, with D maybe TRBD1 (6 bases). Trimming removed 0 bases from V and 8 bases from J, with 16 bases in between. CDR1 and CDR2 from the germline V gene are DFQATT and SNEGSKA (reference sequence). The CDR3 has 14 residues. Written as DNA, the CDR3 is TGCAGTGCTAGAGATAGCGGGACAAGATACGGCTACACCTTC. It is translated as CSARDSGTRYGYTF.

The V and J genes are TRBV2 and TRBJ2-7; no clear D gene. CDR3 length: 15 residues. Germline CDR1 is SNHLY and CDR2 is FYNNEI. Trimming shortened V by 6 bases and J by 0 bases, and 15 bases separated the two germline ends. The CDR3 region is CASRHTATGSYEQYF. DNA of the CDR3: TGTGCCAGCAGACACACTGCTACCGGCTCCTACGAGCAGTACTTC.

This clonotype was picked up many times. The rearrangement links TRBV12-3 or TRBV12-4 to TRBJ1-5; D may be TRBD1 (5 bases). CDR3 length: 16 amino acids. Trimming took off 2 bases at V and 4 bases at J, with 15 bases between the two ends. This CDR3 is CASSLRRQGTNQPQHF. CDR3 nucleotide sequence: TGTGCCAGCAGTTTACGTCGGCAGGGAACGAATCAGCCCCAGCATTTT.

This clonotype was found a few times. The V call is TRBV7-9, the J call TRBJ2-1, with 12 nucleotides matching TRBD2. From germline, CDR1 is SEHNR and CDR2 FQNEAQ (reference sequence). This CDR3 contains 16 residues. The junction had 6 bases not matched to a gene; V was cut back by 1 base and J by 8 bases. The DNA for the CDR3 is TGTGCCAGCAGCTTAGGAGGACTAGCGGGAAAGGATGAGCAGTTCTTC. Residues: CASSLGGLAGKDEQFF.

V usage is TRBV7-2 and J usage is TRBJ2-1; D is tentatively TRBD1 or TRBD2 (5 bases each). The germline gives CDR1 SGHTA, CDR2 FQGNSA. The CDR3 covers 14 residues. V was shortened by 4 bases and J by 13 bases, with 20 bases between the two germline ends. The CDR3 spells CASSSSLIATAQFF. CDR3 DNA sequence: TGTGCCAGCAGCTCCTCCCTGATAGCGACAGCACAGTTCTTC.